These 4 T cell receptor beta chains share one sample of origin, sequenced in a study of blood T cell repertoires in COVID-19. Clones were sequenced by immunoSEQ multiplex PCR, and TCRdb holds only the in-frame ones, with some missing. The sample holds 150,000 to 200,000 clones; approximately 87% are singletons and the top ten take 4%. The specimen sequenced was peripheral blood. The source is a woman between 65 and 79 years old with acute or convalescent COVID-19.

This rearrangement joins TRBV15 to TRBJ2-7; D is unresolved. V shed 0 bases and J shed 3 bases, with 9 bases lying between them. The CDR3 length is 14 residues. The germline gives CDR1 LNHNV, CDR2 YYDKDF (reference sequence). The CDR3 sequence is CATSRDRGGYEQYF. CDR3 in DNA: TGTGCCACCAGCAGAGATCGTGGCGGCTACGAGCAGTACTTC.

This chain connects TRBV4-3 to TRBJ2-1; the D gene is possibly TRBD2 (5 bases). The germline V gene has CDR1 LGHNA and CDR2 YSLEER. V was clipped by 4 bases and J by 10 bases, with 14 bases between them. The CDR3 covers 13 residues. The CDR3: CASSPRTVSEQFF. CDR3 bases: TGCGCCAGCAGCCCAAGGACTGTTTCCGAGCAGTTCTTC.

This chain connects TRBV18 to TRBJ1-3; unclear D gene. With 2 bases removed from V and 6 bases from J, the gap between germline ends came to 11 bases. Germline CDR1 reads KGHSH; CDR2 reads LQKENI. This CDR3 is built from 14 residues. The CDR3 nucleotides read TGTGCCAGCTCACCATCGGCGGAGGTAAACACCATATATTTT. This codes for CASSPSAEVNTIYF.

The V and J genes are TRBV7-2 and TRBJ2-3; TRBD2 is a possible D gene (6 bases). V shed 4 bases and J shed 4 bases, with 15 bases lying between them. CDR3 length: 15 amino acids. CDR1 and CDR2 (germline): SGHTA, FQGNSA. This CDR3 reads CASSSSSDPADTQYF. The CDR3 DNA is TGTGCCAGCAGCTCATCTAGCGATCCTGCAGATACGCAGTATTTT.